This T cell receptor beta chain was documented in a study of CD8 T cells in acute hepatitis C reinfection. Study background: Sequences come from NS3-1073-specific CD8+ T cells, during acute infection and after clearance.

Time point in this sample: naive CD8 control sorted from an acute-time-point sample. Dead cells were excluded, and live cells stained for CD3, CD8 and CD45RO. General observations from the study: CDR3 sequences shared with other epitopes were rare.

In germline, CDR1 is MNHEY, CDR2 SMNVEV (reference sequence). This CDR3 is 15 amino acids long. With 0 bases clipped from V and 2 bases from J, the junction kept 4 bases outside the gene matches. Sequencing was performed with immunoSEQ multiplex PCR; in TCRdb, only in-frame clones are kept and a portion is missing. The sample has tens of thousands of clones; roughly 85% are singletons. In the case of this clone: Antigen: not known.

V is TRBV27 and J is TRBJ2-7, with 7 bases that match TRBD1. Sequencing input: naive CD8+ T cells from PBMCs. This receptor was taken from a woman in her late teens or twenties who spontaneously cleared hepatitis C infection. CDR3 amino acids: CASSLSGTVTYEQYF. CDR3 nucleotide sequence: TGTGCCAGCAGTTTATCTGGGACAGTTACCTACGAGCAGTACTTC.